One and the same sample provided the 26 T cell receptor beta chains below, sequenced in a study of low-dose radiotherapy and immunotherapy resistance in tumors (dated by TCRdb to 2022 to 2024). The run used an Illumina HiSeq 2500. First-strand cDNA was synthesized using Superscript III and a set of TRAV- and TRBV-specific primers, so that both TCRalpha and TCRbeta chains were covered. TCRs were amplified with Phusion for around 21 PCR cycles, with a constant-region primer paired with the adapter attached to the V primers. The public reads were reanalyzed by TCRdb: fastp trimming at Q25, MiXCR alignment, in-frame beta chains only. Rows matching on CDR3 protein sequence are summarized as one entry with the most common DNA and genes. The sample table contains 55,000 to 70,000 distinct CDR3 sequences; only one count was recorded for roughly 24% of them. 5.7% of the sample lies in the top ten. The sample's time point label is to be understood as: before trial treatment.

The specimen comprised PBMCs, sampled before treatment. The source of these receptors is a male donor with prostate cancer.

V gene TRBV15 combines with J gene TRBJ2-2; a possible D gene is TRBD1 (5 bases). This CDR3 spans 14 amino acids. The germline V gene encodes CDR1 LNHNV and CDR2 YYDKDF (reference sequence). V lost 3 bases and J lost 5, with 10 bases in between. CDR3 sequence reads: CATSSPHRTGELFF. DNA for the CDR3: TGTGCCACCAGCAGTCCCCACAGGACCGGGGAGCTGTTTTTT.

The rearrangement links TRBV5-4 to TRBJ2-1, with TRBD2 matching 13 bases. Trimming took 4 bases from V and 9 from J; bases not matched to a gene: 10. Germline CDR1 and CDR2: SGHNT and YYREEE (reference sequence). This CDR3 region has 16 residues. The CDR3 nucleotides read TGTGCCAGCAGCGGGGGACTAGCGGGAAGTTCGGGTGAGCAGTTCTTC. As protein: CASSGGLAGSSGEQFF.

This clonotype was observed a few times. A far larger clone is a single base away, which makes a read error likely. The rearrangement uses TRBV13 and TRBJ2-7, with D hard to call. There are 11 residues in the CDR3. V lost 6 bases, J lost 7 bases, and 10 bases lay in between. The germline gives CDR1 PRHDT, CDR2 FYEKMQ (reference sequence). CDR3: CASSVNYEQYF. The CDR3 DNA reads TGTGCCAGCAGTGTTAACTATGAGCAGTACTTC. Full variable domain (missing parts from reference TRBV13 and TRBJ2-7): AAGVIQSPRHLIKEKRETATLKCYPIPRHDTVYWYQQGPGQDPQFLISFYEKMQSDKGSIPDRFSAQQFSDYHSELNMSSLELGDSALYFCASSVNYEQYFGPGTRLTVT.

This clonotype was observed at least ten times. This chain's CDR3 is CASSLVTQRGYTF. CDR3 coding DNA: TGTGCCAGCAGCTTGGTCACCCAACGGGGCTACACCTTC. The chain is built from TRBV7-9 and TRBJ1-2; no clear D gene. Trimming shortened V by 3 bases and J by 8 bases, and 13 bases separated the two germline ends. The CDR3 covers 13 residues. The V gene's germline CDR1 is SEHNR and CDR2 FQNEAQ (reference sequence).

Many counts were recorded for this clonotype. The chain joins TRBV14 to TRBJ2-1; 7 bases are shared with TRBD2. Germline lookup yields CDR1 SGHDN and CDR2 FVKESK. CDR3 length: 13 residues. Germline trimming cut 0 bases from V and 10 bases from J; bases unmatched to any gene: 3. The CDR3 sequence is CASSQDLGGEQFF. The CDR3 bases are TGTGCCAGCAGCCAAGATTTGGGGGGGGAGCAGTTCTTC.

By sample share, this clonotype is medium-sized (0.01 to 0.1%). The chain joins TRBV6-5 to TRBJ2-1; 10 bases line up with TRBD2. Germline V lookup: CDR1 MNHEY, CDR2 SVGAGI. V gave up 8 bases and J gave up 5 bases; unmatched junction bases: 9. This CDR3 spans 15 amino acids. The CDR3, as DNA: TGTGCCAGCGGGGGGAGAGCGGGGGGGAACAATGAGCAGTTCTTC. This gives the protein CASGGRAGGNNEQFF.

This chain joins TRBV5-1 and TRBJ1-1; D not certain. V lost 4 bases and J lost 1, with 14 bases in between. The CDR3 runs to 15 residues. Germline lookup yields CDR1 SGHRS and CDR2 YFSETQ. CDR3 bases: TGCGCCAGCAGCGCCGGGGTCCCAGGGAACACTGAAGCTTTCTTT. Its protein product is CASSAGVPGNTEAFF.

This clonotype was counted many times. The chain combines TRBV18 with TRBJ2-4; possibly TRBD2 for D (6 bases). Germline CDR1 is KGHSH and CDR2 is LQKENI. Trimming stripped 0 bases from V and 9 bases from J, with 12 bases between. This CDR3 is 14 amino acids long. The CDR3 bases are TGTGCCAGCTCACCACCGTGGGGGGAGGCCATTCAGTACTTC. It encodes CASSPPWGEAIQYF.

The V gene is TRBV11-2, the J gene TRBJ1-4; 7 bases align to TRBD1. From germline, CDR1 is SGHAT and CDR2 FQNNGV. This CDR3 contains 12 residues. Trimming took 6 bases from V and 7 from J; bases not matched to a gene: 2. In DNA form, the CDR3 reads TGTGCCAGCAGACACAGGGGTGAAAAACTGTTTTTT. Translated, it gives CASRHRGEKLFF. Drawing the rest from reference TRBV11-2 and TRBJ1-4, the complete variable domain is EAGVAQSPRYKIIEKRQSVAFWCNPISGHATLYWYQQILGQGPKLLIQFQNNGVVDDSQLPKDRFSAERLKGVDSTLKIQPAKLEDSAVYLCASRHRGEKLFFGSGTQLSVL.

Points on this clonotype: This is likely an artifact of a read error, given a far larger clone one base away. The V call is TRBV12-3 or TRBV12-4, the J call TRBJ2-7, with 14 bases lining up with TRBD2. The junction had 17 bases not matched to a gene; V was cut back by 6 bases and J by 7 bases. CDR3 length equals 18 residues. As DNA, the CDR3 is TGTGCCAGCAGCTACGCGGGACTAGCGGGAGACGGCTACAATGAGCAGTACTTC. It codes for CASSYAGLAGDGYNEQYF.

The chain carries TRBV12-3 or TRBV12-4 and TRBJ2-7; 12 bases are a match to TRBD1. The junction had 2 bases not matched to a gene; V was cut back by 3 bases and J by 5 bases. The CDR3 contains 14 residues. Written as DNA, the CDR3 is TGTGCCAGCAGTTTTGGGACAGGGGGCAACGAGCAGTACTTC. Protein product: CASSFGTGGNEQYF.

The chain employs TRBV7-3 and TRBJ2-3, with D unresolved. V was shortened by 2 bases and J by 4 bases, with 7 bases between the two germline ends. Looked up from germline, CDR1 is SGHTA and CDR2 is FQGTGA. The CDR3 runs to 13 residues. CDR3 sequence: CASSLVGSDTQYF. In DNA, the CDR3 is TGTGCCAGCAGCTTAGTCGGTTCAGATACGCAGTATTTT. Variable domain in full (rest from reference TRBV7-3 and TRBJ2-3): GAGVSQTPSNKVTEKGKYVELRCDPISGHTALYWYRQSLGQGPEFLIYFQGTGAADDSGLPNDRFFAVRPEGSVSTLKIQRTERGDSAVYLCASSLVGSDTQYFGPGTRLTVL.

The V call is TRBV27, the J call TRBJ2-2, with D maybe TRBD2 (6 bases). In germline, CDR1 is MNHEY, CDR2 SMNVEV (reference sequence). Trimming pared 3 bases from V and 2 bases from J, leaving 10 bases between. This CDR3 spans 15 amino acids. The CDR3 sequence is CASSLEGLNTGELFF. In DNA form, the CDR3 reads TGTGCCAGCAGTTTGGAGGGGCTAAACACCGGGGAGCTGTTTTTT.

Turning to this clonotype: A far larger clone differs by one base, so this is likely a read error. This chain links TRBV6-6 with TRBJ2-2; 7 nucleotides line up with TRBD2. CDR1 is MNHNY and CDR2 is SVGAGI in the germline V gene (reference sequence). The CDR3 extends over 15 amino acids. CDR3 protein: CASSVLAENTRELFF. CDR3 DNA: TGTGCCAGCAGTGTCCTAGCGGAAAACACCAGGGAGCTGTTTTTT.

In regard to this clonotype: A far larger clone is one base from this, pointing to a likely read error. This chain links TRBV5-1 with TRBJ2-4, with TRBD2 matching over 12 bases. Trimming cost V 4 bases and J 13 bases; bases outside gene matches: 12. The CDR3 loop spans 15 amino acids. Germline-derived CDR1 and CDR2 are SGHRS and YFSETQ. CDR3 nucleotides: TGCGCCAGCAGCGCCGGGACTAGCGGGCCCAATGAGCAGTACTTC. It specifies CASSAGTSGPNEQYF.

This clonotype has a count of ten or more. Written as DNA, the CDR3 is TGTGCCAGCAGAATATCCGGGACACCGAACACCGGGGAGCTGTTTTTT. It yields the protein CASRISGTPNTGELFF. The rearrangement joins TRBV7-9 to TRBJ2-2; tentative D call: TRBD1 (6 bases). There are 16 residues in the CDR3. Deletions cut 6 bases from V and 0 bases from J, with 14 bases between. CDR1 is SEHNR, CDR2 FQNEAQ, per germline (reference sequence). Full variable domain (remainder filled in from reference TRBV7-9 and TRBJ2-2): DTGVSQNPRHKITKRGQNVTFRCDPISEHNRLYWYRQTLGQGPEFLTYFQNEAQLEKSRLLSDRFSAERPKGSFSTLEIQRTEQGDSAMYLCASRISGTPNTGELFFGEGSRLTVL.

This clonotype was seen repeatedly, ten times or more. V gene TRBV5-1 combines with J gene TRBJ1-1; 9 nucleotides align to TRBD1. Germline values: CDR1 SGHRS, CDR2 YFSETQ. V lost 6 bases and J lost 1; bases outside the gene matches: 4. This CDR3 comprises 14 residues. The CDR3 bases are TGCGCCAGCAAACAGGGGGCGACGAACACTGAAGCTTTCTTT. This translates into CASKQGATNTEAFF.

This clonotype was picked up many times. The chain has TRBV20-1 and TRBJ2-3; no definite D call. This CDR3 is built from 12 residues. Between the trimmed V and J ends, which lost 4 bases and 0 bases, there was a span of 5 bases. Germline CDR1 is DFQATT and CDR2 is SNEGSKA (reference sequence). The CDR3 DNA is TGCAGTGCTACCGGAAGCACAGATACGCAGTATTTT. This codes for CSATGSTDTQYF.

The genes are TRBV29-1 and TRBJ2-1; D call uncertain. V lost 6 bases to trimming and J lost 6 bases, with 9 bases between them. From germline, CDR1 is SQVTM and CDR2 ANQGSEA. The CDR3 totals 11 residues. This CDR3 reads CSVLTGNEQFF. The DNA for the CDR3 is TGCAGCGTCCTGACCGGCAATGAGCAGTTCTTC.

The sample holds many counts of this clonotype. Mismatch with germline at one junction end may stem from a read error. This chain links TRBV5-1 with TRBJ2-7; D gene uncertain. The CDR3 consists of 13 residues. Germline V gene data show CDR1 as SGHRS and CDR2 as YFSETQ. The CDR3 region has the DNA TGTGCCAGCAGCTTAGGAGAAAGTTACGAGCAGTACTTC. Translation gives CASSLGESYEQYF.

There are many counts of this clonotype. V gene TRBV29-1 combines with J gene TRBJ1-1; 7 positions agree with TRBD1. The CDR3 runs to 13 residues. J was trimmed by 4 bases and V by 7 bases; bases with no gene match: 9. CDR1 is SQVTM, CDR2 ANQGSEA, per germline. Written as DNA, the CDR3 is TGCAGCGCCCGACAGGGTCTGAGCACTGAAGCTTTCTTT. Amino acid sequence: CSARQGLSTEAFF.

V is TRBV7-8 and J is TRBJ1-4, with a tentative D call TRBD1 (6 bases). V lost 4 bases, J lost 3 bases, and 18 bases lay in between. The germline CDR1 and CDR2 sequences are SGHVS and FQNEAQ. CDR3 length: 17 residues. The CDR3 spells CASSSRGGASPNEKLFF. The CDR3 DNA follows: TGTGCCAGCAGCTCCAGGGGAGGAGCTTCACCTAATGAAAAACTGTTTTTT.

This clonotype has ten or more counts. V usage is TRBV5-5 and J usage is TRBJ2-7, with D perhaps assigned TRBD1 or TRBD2 (5 bases each). The V and J ends lost 3 bases and 2 bases respectively, with 15 bases between them. CDR1 is SGHKS and CDR2 is YYEKEE in the germline V gene (reference sequence). The CDR3 runs to 15 residues. CDR3 DNA: TGTGCCAGCAGCTCAAAAGAGGGGCAGGCCTACGAGCAGTACTTC. This encodes CASSSKEGQAYEQYF.

This clonotype was observed at least ten times. The chain combines TRBV19 with TRBJ1-5; D gene ambiguous. Trimming stripped 6 bases from V and 0 bases from J, with 12 bases between. Per germline, CDR1 LNHDA and CDR2 SQIVND (reference sequence). The CDR3 is 15 residues long. The CDR3 sequence: CASRGSEYSNQPQHF. In nucleotides, the CDR3 is TGTGCCAGTAGAGGATCAGAATATAGCAATCAGCCCCAGCATTTT.

The sample holds many counts of this clonotype. V and J are TRBV24-1 and TRBJ2-3; D is unresolved. This CDR3 is 13 amino acids long. CDR1 is KGHDR, CDR2 SFDVKD, per germline. Trimming shortened V by 5 bases and J by 0 bases, and 5 bases separated the two germline ends. CDR3 sequence (DNA): TGTGCCACCAGTGGCGGTAGCACAGATACGCAGTATTTT. Its protein is CATSGGSTDTQYF.

Regarding this clonotype: A read error is likely here: a far larger clone is one base away. CDR3 DNA: TGTGCCAGCAGTCTCCTAGCGGGGGCTGCCTACGAGCAGTGCTTC. Translation gives CASSLLAGAAYEQCF. The V gene is TRBV3-1, the J gene TRBJ2-7; 10 bases are a match to TRBD2. This CDR3 contains 15 residues. Germline V gene sequence: CDR1 LGHDT, CDR2 YNNKEL (reference sequence).